By share of the sample, the clone carrying this T cell receptor beta chain is medium-sized. This specimen belongs to a study of blood T cell repertoires in COVID-19. Study context: Samples came from the United States, Italy and Spain, spanning acute and convalescent COVID-19. Sources were T cells, B-cell-depleted T cells, or PBMCs; the material itself was cDNA or gDNA.

Study processing details: Estimated nucleated cell counts came from reference gene primer amplification. Produced via immunoSEQ multiplex PCR; TCRdb's table is partial and in-frame only. That table supplies the V and J calls and clone size; D and trimming were determined from the DNA. The repertoire has under 55,000 clones, around four fifths of them found once; the top ten carry roughly 5.7%. The CDR3 has 16 residues. The J segment lost 4 bases and the V segment lost 5 bases, leaving 5 bases of the junction unmatched. Per germline, CDR1 MNHEY and CDR2 SMNVEV (reference sequence). J is TRBJ1-6 and V is TRBV27; 10 bases are a match to TRBD1. The sequenced material came from peripheral blood. The TCR originated in a human donor in a cohort sampled during active COVID-19. This chain's CDR3 is CASSQGQGTYNSPLHF. CDR3 coding DNA: TGTGCCAGCAGTCAGGGACAGGGGACTTATAATTCACCCCTCCACTTT.